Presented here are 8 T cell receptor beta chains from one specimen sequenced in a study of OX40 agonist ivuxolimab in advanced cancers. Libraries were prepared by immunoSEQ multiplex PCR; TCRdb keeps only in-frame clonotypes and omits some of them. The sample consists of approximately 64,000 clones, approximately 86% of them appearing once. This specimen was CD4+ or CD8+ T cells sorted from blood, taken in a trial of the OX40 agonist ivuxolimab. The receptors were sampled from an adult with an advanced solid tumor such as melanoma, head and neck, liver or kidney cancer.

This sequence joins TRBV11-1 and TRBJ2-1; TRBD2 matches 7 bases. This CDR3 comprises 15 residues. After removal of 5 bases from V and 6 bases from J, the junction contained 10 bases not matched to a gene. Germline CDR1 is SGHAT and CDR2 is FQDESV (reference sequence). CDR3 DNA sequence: TGTGCCAGCAGCCCCGGGTGGGGGGGAATCAATGAGCAGTTCTTC. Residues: CASSPGWGGINEQFF.

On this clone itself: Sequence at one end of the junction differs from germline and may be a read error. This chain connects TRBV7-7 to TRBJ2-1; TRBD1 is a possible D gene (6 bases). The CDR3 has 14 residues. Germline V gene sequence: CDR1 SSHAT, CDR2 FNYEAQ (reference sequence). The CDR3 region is CASSLGLPGDEQFF. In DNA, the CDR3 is TGTGCTAGCAGCTTAGGGTTGCCAGGGGATGAGCAGTTCTTC.

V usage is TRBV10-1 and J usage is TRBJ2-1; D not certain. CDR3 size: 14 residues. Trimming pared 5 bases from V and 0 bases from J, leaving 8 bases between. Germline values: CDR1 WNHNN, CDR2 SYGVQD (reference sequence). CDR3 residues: CASSSQSSYNEQFF. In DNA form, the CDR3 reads TGCGCCAGCAGTTCCCAGAGCTCCTACAATGAGCAGTTCTTC.

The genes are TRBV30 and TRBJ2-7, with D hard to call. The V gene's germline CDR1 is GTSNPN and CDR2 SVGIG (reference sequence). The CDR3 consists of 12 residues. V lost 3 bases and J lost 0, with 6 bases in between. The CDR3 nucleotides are TGTGCCTGGAGAGATATCTCCTACGAGCAGTACTTC. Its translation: CAWRDISYEQYF.

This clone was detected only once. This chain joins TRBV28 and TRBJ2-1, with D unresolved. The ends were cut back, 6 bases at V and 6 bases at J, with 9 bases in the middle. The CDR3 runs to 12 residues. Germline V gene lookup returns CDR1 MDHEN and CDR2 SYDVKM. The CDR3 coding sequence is TGTGCCAGCAGCATAAAAGGCAATGAGCAGTTCTTC. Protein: CASSIKGNEQFF.

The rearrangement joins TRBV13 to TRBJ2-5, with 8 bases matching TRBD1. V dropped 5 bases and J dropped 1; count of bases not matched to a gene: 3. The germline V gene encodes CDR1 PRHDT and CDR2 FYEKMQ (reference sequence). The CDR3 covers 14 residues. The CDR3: CASSKGTGQETQYF. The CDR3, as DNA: TGTGCCAGCAGCAAGGGGACAGGCCAAGAGACCCAGTACTTC.

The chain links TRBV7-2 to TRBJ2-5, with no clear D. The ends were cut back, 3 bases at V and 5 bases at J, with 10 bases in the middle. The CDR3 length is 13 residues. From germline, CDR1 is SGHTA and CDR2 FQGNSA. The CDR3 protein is CASSFLGLETQYF. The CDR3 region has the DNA TGTGCCAGCAGCTTTCTAGGTTTGGAGACCCAGTACTTC.

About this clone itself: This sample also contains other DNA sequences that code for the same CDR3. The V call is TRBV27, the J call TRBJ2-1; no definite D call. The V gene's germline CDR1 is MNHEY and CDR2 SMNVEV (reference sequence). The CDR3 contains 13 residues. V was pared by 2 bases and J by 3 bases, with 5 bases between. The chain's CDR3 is CASSLAGYNEQFF. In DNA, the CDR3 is TGTGCCAGCAGTTTAGCCGGCTACAATGAGCAGTTCTTC.